One and the same sample provided the 14 T cell receptor beta chains below, sequenced in a study of blood T cell repertoires in COVID-19. TCRdb's table, derived via immunoSEQ multiplex PCR, lists solely in-frame clones and lacks some. In the table there are about 480,000 clones, approximately 88% of which are singletons. The sample consisted of peripheral blood. Every receptor here comes from a woman aged 45-60 years with COVID-19, enrolled during active disease.

This chain joins TRBV5-1 and TRBJ1-2; TRBD1 matches 9 bases. The CDR3 is made up of 17 amino acids. V shed 4 bases and J 4 bases; nucleotides not matched to a gene: 14. The V gene's germline CDR1 is SGHRS and CDR2 YFSETQ. Written as DNA, the CDR3 is TGCGCCAGCAGCGGAGGTCGGACAGGGGCGCTCGTCTATGGCTACACCTTC. This gives the protein CASSGGRTGALVYGYTF.

V is TRBV10-3 and J is TRBJ2-1; 9 bases fit TRBD1. This CDR3 region has 16 residues. With 7 bases clipped from V and 4 bases from J, the junction kept 11 bases outside the gene matches. Per germline, CDR1 ENHRY and CDR2 SYGVKD. The CDR3 bases are TGTGCCATCACCAGAGAGGACAGGGGATCTTACAATGAGCAGTTCTTC. It is translated as CAITREDRGSYNEQFF.

This rearrangement joins TRBV19 to TRBJ1-4, with D maybe TRBD1 (6 bases). Trimming cost V 3 bases and J 8 bases, with 13 bases left between them. Germline loops: CDR1 LNHDA, CDR2 SQIVND (reference sequence). This CDR3 is built from 14 residues. The CDR3 is CASSIGRGSEKLFF. DNA of the CDR3: TGTGCCAGTAGTATCGGCAGGGGAAGCGAAAAACTGTTTTTT.

J is TRBJ2-1 and V is TRBV19, with TRBD1 as a possible D gene (6 bases). Germline V lookup: CDR1 LNHDA, CDR2 SQIVND (reference sequence). This CDR3 has 12 amino acids. Trimming removed 1 base at V and 10 bases at J, with 8 bases between. CDR3 DNA: TGTGCCAGTAGTATAGGGGGGCGGGAGCAGTTCTTC. Amino acids: CASSIGGREQFF.

This chain links TRBV3-1 (or the pseudogene TRBV3-2) with TRBJ2-5; D possibly corresponds to TRBD1 (5 bases). The germline V gene encodes CDR1 LGHDT and CDR2 YNNKEL (reference sequence). Trimming shortened V by 6 bases and J by 3 bases, and 8 bases separated the two germline ends. This CDR3 has 12 residues. The CDR3 region is CASRLGEETQYF. The CDR3 DNA is TGTGCCAGCAGGCTAGGGGAAGAGACCCAGTACTTC.

This sequence joins TRBV3-1 (or the pseudogene TRBV3-2) and TRBJ2-7; a possible D gene is TRBD2 (6 bases). The V gene lost 4 bases and the J gene lost 6 bases, with 16 bases spanning the gap. Germline V gives CDR1 LGHDT, CDR2 YNNKEL (reference sequence). The CDR3 extends over 14 amino acids. DNA for the CDR3: TGTGCCAGCAGCCCCTCCGGGGGTCTGGGCGAGCAGTACTTC. Protein: CASSPSGGLGEQYF.

The rearrangement joins TRBV20-1 to TRBJ2-1; the match to TRBD2 covers 13 bases. Germline CDR1 reads DFQATT; CDR2 reads SNEGSKA (reference sequence). V shed 3 bases and J 9 bases; nucleotides not matched to a gene: 11. This CDR3 region has 16 residues. CDR3 bases: TGCAGTGCTAGTCCCGGGACTAGCGGGGTTAGGGGTGAGCAGTTCTTC. It yields the protein CSASPGTSGVRGEQFF.

The chain has TRBV2 and TRBJ2-7; TRBD1 might be the D (6 bases). Germline-derived CDR1 and CDR2 are SNHLY and FYNNEI. The CDR3 runs 13 residues. The V and J ends lost 8 bases and 0 bases respectively, with 11 bases between them. The CDR3 DNA sequence: TGTGCCAGCGGCCGGGACAACTCCTACGAGCAGTACTTC. It codes for CASGRDNSYEQYF.

The chain employs TRBV7-9 and TRBJ2-5; no clear D. In germline, CDR1 is SEHNR, CDR2 FQNEAQ (reference sequence). Trimming took 3 bases from V and 0 from J, leaving 5 bases between them. This CDR3 has 13 amino acids. In DNA form, the CDR3 reads TGTGCCAGCAGCTTCGTCTACCAAGAGACCCAGTACTTC. Protein product: CASSFVYQETQYF.

This chain uses TRBV14 with TRBJ2-7, with D hard to call. The CDR3 covers 13 residues. The germline V gene encodes CDR1 SGHDN and CDR2 FVKESK. Trimming pared 8 bases from V and 0 bases from J, leaving 11 bases between. CDR3: CASRWRNSYEQYF. The DNA for the CDR3 is TGTGCCAGCCGGTGGAGAAACTCCTACGAGCAGTACTTC.

This clone occurred many times. The chain uses TRBV7-9 and TRBJ1-1; D perhaps matches TRBD1 (6 bases). The CDR3 sequence is 15 residues long. The germline V gene encodes CDR1 SEHNR and CDR2 FQNEAQ (reference sequence). V lost 0 bases and J 2 bases, leaving 10 bases between the germline ends. The CDR3 DNA reads TGTGCCAGCAGCTTAGCCACAGGGAGCAACACTGAAGCTTTCTTT. Amino acids: CASSLATGSNTEAFF.

The V call is TRBV11-3, the J call TRBJ2-1, with 8 bases lining up with TRBD2. The CDR3 length is 13 residues. The germline CDR1 and CDR2 sequences are SGHNT and YENEEA. J lost 15 bases, V lost 0 bases, and 7 bases had no gene match. This CDR3 reads CASSLDPGTRPFF. CDR3 DNA: TGTGCCAGCAGCTTAGATCCGGGGACTAGGCCGTTCTTC.

The chain combines TRBV4-1 with TRBJ1-1; unclear D gene. The CDR3 has 14 amino acids. Looked up from germline, CDR1 is MGHRA and CDR2 is YSYEKL. V lost 0 bases and J 4 bases, leaving 9 bases between the germline ends. The DNA for the CDR3 is TGCGCCAGCAGCCAAGATCATTTTCCCACTGAAGCTTTCTTT. Translating gives CASSQDHFPTEAFF.

The CDR3 loop reads CASSAHRGQGYEQYF. For the CDR3, the DNA is TGTGCCAGTAGTGCCCACAGGGGGCAAGGGTACGAGCAGTACTTC. The chain recombines TRBV19 with TRBJ2-7; 9 nucleotides match TRBD1. The CDR3 runs to 15 residues. Germline V gives CDR1 LNHDA, CDR2 SQIVND (reference sequence). V lost 5 bases, J lost 4 bases, and 9 bases stayed unmatched.